The clone carrying this T cell receptor beta chain was detected once. Its antigen remains unidentified. The identical CDR3 is also encoded by other nucleotide sequences in the sample. The sample is drawn from a study of lymphopenia after photon versus proton radiotherapy. General study points: Proton therapy kept repertoires fairly stable, unlike photons, which gained effector/memory cells. Post-nadir diversity loss with photons came from oligoclonal expansion, particularly CD8+ Temra cells. A bigger post-nadir fall in TCR diversity correlated inversely with survival time in deceased patients. Better survival with proton therapy was suggested as possible, not demonstrated.

The germline V and J ends were trimmed by 2 bases and 6 bases, with 3 bases remaining between them. Germline V gene sequence: CDR1 KGHSH, CDR2 LQKENI. The CDR3 totals 11 residues. Profiling relied on immunoSEQ multiplex PCR, and the TCRdb table lists in-frame clones only, not all of them. The sample shows just over 40,000 clones, 70% to 90% of them seen only once. The specimen was peripheral blood, collected from a patient treated with proton-based radiotherapy. This TCR was recovered from an older woman with pancreatic cancer. Some clones in this sample may be carry-over from other donors' samples. The chain carries TRBV18 and TRBJ2-3; D remains unclear. The CDR3 protein is CASSPTDTQYF. The CDR3 DNA sequence: TGTGCCAGCTCACCAACCGATACGCAGTATTTT. The variable domain in full, with the rest retrieved from reference TRBV18 and TRBJ2-3, is NAGVMQNPRHLVRRRGQEARLRCSPMKGHSHVYWYRQLPEEGLKFMVYLQKENIIDESGMPKERFSAEFPKEGPSILRIQQVVRGDSAAYFCASSPTDTQYFGPGTRLTVL.